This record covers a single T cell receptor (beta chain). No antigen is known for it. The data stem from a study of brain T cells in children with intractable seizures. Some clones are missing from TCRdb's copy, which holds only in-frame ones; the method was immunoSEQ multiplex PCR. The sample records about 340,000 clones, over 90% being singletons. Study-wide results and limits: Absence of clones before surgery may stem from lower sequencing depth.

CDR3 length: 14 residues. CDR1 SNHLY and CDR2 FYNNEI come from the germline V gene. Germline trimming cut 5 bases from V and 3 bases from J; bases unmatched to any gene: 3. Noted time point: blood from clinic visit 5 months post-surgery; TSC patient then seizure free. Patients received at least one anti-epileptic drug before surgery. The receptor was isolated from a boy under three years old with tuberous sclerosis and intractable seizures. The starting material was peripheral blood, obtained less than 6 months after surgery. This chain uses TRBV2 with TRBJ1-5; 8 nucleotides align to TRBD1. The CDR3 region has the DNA TGTGCCAGCAGTCCGGGACAGGCCAATCAGCCCCAGCATTTT. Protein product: CASSPGQANQPQHF.